Here is one T cell receptor (beta chain) with its context. The data are from a study of blood T cell repertoires in COVID-19. Germline-derived CDR1 and CDR2 are SGHKS and YYEKEE (reference sequence). With 0 bases removed from V and 7 bases from J, the gap between germline ends came to 13 bases. The length of the CDR3 is 14 residues. Sequencing used immunoSEQ multiplex PCR; TCRdb keeps in-frame clones, though not all of them. The sample contains about 150,000 clones, 85% of which appear only once. Sequenced input: PBMCs or T cells enriched from blood (not recorded which). V and J are TRBV5-5 and TRBJ1-2, with a weak D call TRBD1 (6 bases). The TCR was taken from a woman in her 40s who had recovered from COVID-19. CDR3 in amino acids: CASSLDGGHSGYTF. The CDR3, as DNA: TGTGCCAGCAGCTTGGACGGGGGGCATAGTGGCTACACCTTC.